The text below deals with one T cell receptor beta chain. This receptor's antigen is unknown. Base quality data are lacking; no much larger clone is found one base away. These data originate in a study of blood T cell repertoires in COVID-19 (dated by TCRdb to 2018 to 2021). About the study as a whole: Samples covering the acute and convalescent phases of COVID-19 were provided by collaborators in the United States, Italy and Spain. The prospective study material was composed of cDNA or gDNA derived from T cells, B-cell-depleted T cells, or PBMCs. Subjects who had been exposed to COVID-19, were actively infected with it, or had recovered from it provided the deeply sampled blood TCRbeta repertoires that made up the dataset. The repertoires were released in a freely available public database intended as a resource for research on the immune response to SARS-CoV-2. The samples were drawn from the first 160 participants of the ongoing ImmuneRACE study and from more than 1,000 subjects provided by 6 global collaborators. The sample metadata nearly always contained a de-identified subject ID, COVID-19 status, age in years and sex. Where HLA class I and class II types were available, the types were taken from metadata supplied by the sample provider, not from assay-based typing.

Whole blood was collected in K2EDTA tubes by collaborating institutions according to the institutions' own protocols. For TCRbeta analysis, collaborator samples were shipped as frozen whole blood, as isolated PBMCs, or as DNA extracted from either sample type. Overall results and qualifications from the work: Clinical and demographic metadata were provided uncurated, with the amount varying by source and participant.

Trimming takes 0 bases from V and 0 bases from J, and the germline ends sit 7 bases apart. There are 15 amino acids in the CDR3, from cysteine to phenylalanine inclusive. Only the CDR3 part of the read is kept: 45 bases, read in frame from the first base. Via the germline V gene, CDR1 is SGHDT and CDR2 YYEEEE. TCRbeta CDR3 regions were amplified from genomic DNA using the immunoSEQ Assay, a bias-controlled multiplex PCR. Turning to the authors' computational methods: The number of nucleated cells in each sample was estimated by amplification of reference gene primers within the assay. Sequence reads were collapsed and filtered to measure the absolute abundance of every unique TCRbeta CDR3 rearrangement. For each sample, productive Simpson clonality was calculated by taking the square root of Simpson's diversity index across productive rearrangements. Imported from immuneACCESS, the table was reduced by TCRdb to in-frame sequences with V and J called. These copies leave out some clones; in studies compared against another copy, an unresolved V gene accounts for under half, and the cause of the remainder is not known. That table gives V, J and clone size, and the DNA gave D and trimming. The sample includes 57,000 or so clones, with less than 85% observed a single time. The ten largest make up 15% to 20% of the sample.

The source material was peripheral blood. Here the chain combines TRBV5-6 and TRBJ2-1, and perhaps TRBD2 as D gene, on 6 matching bases. The origin of this receptor is a man between 60 and 75 years old with acute or convalescent COVID-19. The sequenced DNA: TGTGCCAGCAGCTTGGACGGGAGCTCCTACAATGAGCAGTTCTTC. Its amino acids are CASSLDGSSYNEQFF.